This section outlines one T cell receptor (beta chain) sequence together with its context. Terminally differentiated effector memory CD45RA+ cells were left out of the naive CD8 fraction, which was CD45RO-negative and positively selected for CCR7. Healthy HIV-negative adults with no recent acute infections or vaccinations were recruited as donors. This sample is drawn from a study of shared clonotypes between healthy human individuals. J lost 5 bases, V lost 4 bases, and 15 bases had no gene match. Germline V lookup: CDR1 MNHNS, CDR2 SASEGT. CDR3 size: 17 residues. Here immunoSEQ multiplex PCR was the method, and the copy in TCRdb shows in-frame clones only, minus some. The data hold about 2 million clones, with roughly 94% observed a single time.

The specimen sequenced was naive CD8+ T cells sorted from blood. The sequence was obtained from a man younger than 35 in good health. The J gene is TRBJ2-5, the V gene TRBV6-1, with 8 bases lining up with TRBD1. CDR3 nucleotide sequence: TGTGCCAGCAGTGCAGGGGGCGAGGGAATAGGATTGGAGACCCAGTACTTC. Translated: CASSAGGEGIGLETQYF.